These 25 T cell receptor beta chains were sequenced from one sample in a study of CD8 T cells in ankylosing spondylitis. From the 5' RACE reads, TCRdb called clonotypes with MiXCR, one entry per CDR3 protein. The profile shows under 55,000 distinct CDR3 sequences, 6% to 7.5% of them singletons. Sequenced: blood, either unsorted or a sorted T cell fraction (not recorded which). These receptor sequences come from a female donor with ankylosing spondylitis or in good health (not recorded which).

This clonotype was counted ten times or more. The CDR3 protein is CASSDFGQNYGYTF. The DNA of the CDR3 is TGTGCCAGCAGCGACTTCGGGCAGAACTATGGCTACACCTTC. The chain combines TRBV11-2 with TRBJ1-2; no clear D. The CDR3 covers 14 residues. The germline gives CDR1 SGHAT, CDR2 FQNNGV. V lost 5 bases, J lost 2 bases, and 12 bases lay in between.

This clonotype was counted a few times. It may be a read error: a sequence one base away is much more abundant. The chain has TRBV20-1 and TRBJ1-1, with TRBD1 as a possible D gene (6 bases). The germline CDR1 and CDR2 sequences are DFQATT and SNEGSKA (reference sequence). Trimming removed 6 bases from V and 2 bases from J, with 13 bases in between. The CDR3 contains 13 residues. The CDR3 DNA sequence: TGCAGTGCGAGGCGGGGGGCTAACACTGAAGCTTTCTTT. Its translation: CSARRGANTEAFF.

This clonotype was detected many times. The CDR3 here is CSAGRPDIQYF. The CDR3, as DNA: TGCAGCGCCGGCCGCCCTGACATTCAGTACTTC. J is TRBJ2-4 and V is TRBV29-1; D not resolved. Trimming stripped 7 bases from V and 8 bases from J, with 12 bases between. Germline CDR1 reads SQVTM; CDR2 reads ANQGSEA. This CDR3 region has 11 residues.

This clonotype has a handful of counts. The chain couples TRBV20-1 to TRBJ1-5; 10 bases line up with TRBD1. CDR3 length equals 15 residues. Germline loops: CDR1 DFQATT, CDR2 SNEGSKA (reference sequence). The ends lost 2 bases at V and 4 bases at J; junction bases unmatched: 5. The DNA of the CDR3 is TGCAGTGCTAGAACCGGGACAGGGGAAAATCAGCCCCAGCATTTT. Translated, it gives CSARTGTGENQPQHF.

This clonotype was recorded at least ten times. V and J are TRBV20-1 and TRBJ2-5; D is possibly TRBD1 (5 bases). The CDR3 sequence is 16 residues long. Germline V gene lookup returns CDR1 DFQATT and CDR2 SNEGSKA (reference sequence). Trimming removed 3 bases at V and 1 base at J, with 18 bases between. CDR3 residues: CSASPGYRFGQETQYF. CDR3 sequence (DNA): TGCAGTGCTAGCCCAGGGTACAGGTTCGGCCAAGAGACCCAGTACTTC.

This clonotype came up many times. V and J are TRBV5-1 and TRBJ1-1, with D unclear. From germline, CDR1 is SGHRS and CDR2 YFSETQ. The V end was cut by 1 base, the J end by 5 bases, with 9 bases between. CDR3 length: 13 amino acids. CDR3 in amino acids: CASSLSEGTEAFF. The DNA of the CDR3 is TGCGCCAGCAGCTTGTCGGAGGGTACTGAAGCTTTCTTT.

This clonotype was detected many times. CDR3 protein: CASRVTGGGYTF. CDR3 sequence (DNA): TGTGCCAGCCGGGTGACCGGGGGTGGCTACACCTTC. The gene calls are TRBV6-5 and TRBJ1-2; a weak D match, TRBD1 (5 bases). This CDR3 contains 12 residues. V was clipped by 8 bases and J by 7 bases, with 14 bases between them. Germline V gene lookup returns CDR1 MNHEY and CDR2 SVGAGI.

This clonotype was seen repeatedly, ten times or more. The V gene is TRBV5-1, the J gene TRBJ2-3; D call uncertain. V was shortened by 2 bases and J by 6 bases, with 7 bases between the two germline ends. The CDR3 runs to 12 residues. Germline V gene sequence: CDR1 SGHRS, CDR2 YFSETQ. CDR3 nucleotides: TGCGCCAGCAGCTTTAGCCTGGATACGCAGTATTTT. This translates into CASSFSLDTQYF.

This clonotype was picked up many times. The CDR3 loop reads CASTPSRDSYEQYF. The CDR3 DNA reads TGTGCCAGCACCCCTTCCCGAGACTCCTACGAGCAGTACTTC. The chain recombines TRBV12-3 or TRBV12-4 with TRBJ2-7; D uncertain. This CDR3 comprises 14 residues. V lost 7 bases, J lost 0 bases, and 13 bases lay in between.

This clonotype was recorded many times. The CDR3 coding sequence is TGTGCCAGCAGAAGCGGGACAGGGTTAACTGAAGCTTTCTTT. Translating gives CASRSGTGLTEAFF. The chain carries TRBV6-1 and TRBJ1-1, with TRBD1 matching 9 bases. This CDR3 is 14 amino acids long. J gave up 5 bases and V 6 bases, and 7 bases lay outside the gene matches. The V gene's germline CDR1 is MNHNS and CDR2 SASEGT.

V is TRBV2 and J is TRBJ2-3; TRBD2 aligns across 13 bases. Trimming at V came to 4 bases and at J to 8 bases, leaving 6 bases not matched to a gene. Germline loops: CDR1 SNHLY, CDR2 FYNNEI. This CDR3 comprises 15 residues. The CDR3 loop reads CASSAGTSGMVTQYF. Here the CDR3 DNA reads TGTGCCAGCAGTGCCGGGACTAGCGGGATGGTTACGCAGTATTTT.

This clonotype was detected ten times or more. The rearrangement links TRBV12-3 or TRBV12-4 to TRBJ2-5; 12 nucleotides match TRBD1. The CDR3 spans 14 residues. V gave up 6 bases and J gave up 5 bases; unmatched junction bases: 4. DNA for the CDR3: TGTGCCAGCAGACGGGACAGGGGGCTGGAGACCCAGTACTTC. Its protein is CASRRDRGLETQYF.

This clonotype was detected many times. This rearrangement joins TRBV28 to TRBJ2-2; D unclear. Germline V gene lookup returns CDR1 MDHEN and CDR2 SYDVKM. V lost 5 bases and J 6 bases, leaving 10 bases between the germline ends. This CDR3 is built from 13 residues. Here the CDR3 reads CASSLRVAGELFF. Here the CDR3 DNA reads TGTGCCAGCAGTCTTAGGGTGGCCGGGGAGCTGTTTTTT.

This clonotype was seen ten or more times. The chain has TRBV5-6 and TRBJ2-5; D is unresolved. CDR1 and CDR2 (germline): SGHDT, YYEEEE. V was clipped by 2 bases and J by 1 base, with 15 bases between them. The CDR3 is made up of 16 amino acids. CDR3 protein: CASSFVRAATQETQYF. DNA of the CDR3: TGTGCCAGCAGCTTTGTGCGTGCGGCAACCCAAGAGACCCAGTACTTC. Full variable domain (outside the CDR3, taken from reference TRBV5-6 and TRBJ2-5): DAGVTQSPTHLIKTRGQQVTLRCSPKSGHDTVSWYQQALGQGPQFIFQYYEEEERQRGNFPDRFSGHQFPNYSSELNVNALLLGDSALYLCASSFVRAATQETQYFGPGTRLLVL.

This clonotype came up many times. DNA for the CDR3: TGCGCCAGCAGCCAAGAGGCCAGGGCAATAGTTCAGCCCCAGCATTTT. Its translation: CASSQEARAIVQPQHF. The V and J genes are TRBV4-1 and TRBJ1-5, with D possibly being TRBD1 (5 bases). This CDR3 is 16 amino acids long. Germline loops: CDR1 MGHRA, CDR2 YSYEKL. V lost 0 bases to trimming and J lost 6 bases, with 15 bases between them.

In the case of this clonotype: This may be a read error, as it is one base from a much larger clone. This chain links TRBV27 with TRBJ2-2, with D hard to call. Trimming took 6 bases from V and 4 from J, leaving 12 bases between them. The CDR3 has 14 residues. Germline CDR1 reads MNHEY; CDR2 reads SMNVEV (reference sequence). As DNA, the CDR3 is TGTGCCAGCAGGTCCCTATTGGGCACCGGGGAGCTGTTTTTT. This encodes CASRSLLGTGELFF.

In its sample, this clonotype was seen many times. The V and J genes are TRBV7-2 and TRBJ2-1; no firm D call. This CDR3 is 15 amino acids long. V lost 3 bases to trimming and J lost 2 bases, with 11 bases between them. CDR1 is SGHTA, CDR2 FQGNSA, per germline. This CDR3 is CASSFNVGPYNEQFF. Written as DNA, the CDR3 is TGTGCCAGCAGCTTTAACGTAGGCCCCTACAATGAGCAGTTCTTC.

This clonotype was recorded many times. The chain joins TRBV24-1 to TRBJ1-1; D remains unclear. The CDR3 sequence is 10 residues long. CDR1 and CDR2 from the germline V gene are KGHDR and SFDVKD. Trimming removed 4 bases from V and 14 bases from J, with 10 bases in between. The CDR3, as DNA: TGTGCCACCAGTGAATCGTGCAAGTTCTTT. Protein: CATSESCKFF.

The chain combines TRBV5-1 with TRBJ2-3; 14 bases line up with TRBD2. The J segment lost 7 bases and the V segment lost 3 bases, leaving 10 bases of the junction unmatched. Per germline, CDR1 SGHRS and CDR2 YFSETQ. This CDR3 region has 17 residues. CDR3 amino acids: CASSSGLAGARLNTQYF. In nucleotides, the CDR3 is TGCGCCAGCAGCTCGGGACTAGCGGGGGCTAGATTGAATACGCAGTATTTT. The full variable domain, completed using reference TRBV5-1 and TRBJ2-3, is KAGVTQTPRYLIKTRGQQVTLSCSPISGHRSVSWYQQTPGQGLQFLFEYFSETQRNKGNFPGRFSGRQFSNSRSEMNVSTLELGDSALYLCASSSGLAGARLNTQYFGPGTRLTVL.

This clonotype was seen only once. V and J are TRBV5-1 and TRBJ2-2; 7 bases fit TRBD1. The trim removed 2 bases at V and 0 bases at J, leaving 4 bases unmatched. Germline CDR1 SGHRS, CDR2 YFSETQ. The CDR3 extends over 16 amino acids. The CDR3, as DNA: TGCGCCAGCAGCTTACGACAGGGTACGAACACCGGGGAGCTGTTTTTT. Its translation: CASSLRQGTNTGELFF.

This clonotype appeared many times. The genes are TRBV2 and TRBJ1-6, with a tentative D call TRBD1 (5 bases). The length of the CDR3 is 14 residues. Germline values: CDR1 SNHLY, CDR2 FYNNEI. V was clipped by 3 bases and J by 7 bases, with 10 bases between them. CDR3 amino acids: CASSEGLRNSPLHF. The CDR3 DNA sequence: TGTGCCAGCAGTGAGGGACTTCGAAATTCACCCCTCCACTTT.

In its sample, this clonotype was seen many times. The chain combines TRBV3-1 with TRBJ1-1, with TRBD1 matching over 9 bases. This CDR3 has 14 residues. Germline CDR1 is LGHDT and CDR2 is YNNKEL (reference sequence). Germline trimming cut 2 bases from V and 5 bases from J; bases unmatched to any gene: 3. The CDR3, as DNA: TGTGCCAGCAGCCAACCAGGACAGGGGACTGAAGCTTTCTTT. This encodes CASSQPGQGTEAFF.

This clonotype was detected a few times. The junction differs from germline at one of its ends, possibly a read error. V and J are TRBV3-1 and TRBJ2-1; D could derive from TRBD1 or TRBD2 (6 bases each). This CDR3 has 17 residues. Germline CDR1 is LGHDT and CDR2 is YNNKEL (reference sequence). CDR3 nucleotide sequence: TGTGCCAGCTGCCAAGAGGTCCCGGGGGCCTCCTACAATGAGCAGTTCTTC. Translating it yields CASCQEVPGASYNEQFF.

This clonotype was picked up many times. V is TRBV11-2 and J is TRBJ2-1; TRBD1 is a possible D gene (6 bases). The length of the CDR3 is 16 residues. Trimming removed 2 bases at V and 2 bases at J, with 13 bases between. CDR1 is SGHAT and CDR2 is FQNNGV in the germline V gene. The CDR3 coding sequence is TGTGCCAGCAGCTTAATTTGGGGGCTCGCCTACAATGAGCAGTTCTTC. It translates to CASSLIWGLAYNEQFF.

This clonotype was seen repeatedly, ten times or more. V gene TRBV12-3 or TRBV12-4 combines with J gene TRBJ1-3; 7 bases are shared with TRBD1. V lost 3 bases to trimming and J lost 4 bases; unmatched junction nucleotides: 6. The CDR3 consists of 15 residues. CDR3 region: CASSFQTGTGNTIYF. The DNA of the CDR3 is TGTGCCAGCAGTTTCCAGACAGGGACGGGAAACACCATATATTTT.